Listed here is a single T cell receptor beta chain. Donors had no recently reported acute infections or vaccinations and were HIV-negative. The data originate from a study of shared clonotypes between healthy human individuals. The V gene's germline CDR1 is SGHTS and CDR2 YDEGEE. The CDR3 spans 17 residues. Trimming stripped 3 bases from V and 2 bases from J, with 19 bases between. Execution of the assay was at deep level. Replicate PCRs run on sorted subsets employed around 200 ng DNA, approximately 30,000 T cell genomes. Methods used by the authors: Without quality scores, immunoSEQ junctional reads could not be filtered like full-length reads. This table comes from immunoSEQ multiplex PCR, and its TCRdb copy is limited to in-frame clones, with some not included. The V and J calls and clone size were taken over from that table, and D and trimming were inferred from the DNA. The sample holds millions of clones, just over 90% seen once.

The chain employs TRBV5-8 and TRBJ2-3, with D possibly being TRBD2 (7 bases). This TCR was sampled from a man younger than 30 in good health. Sequencing input: naive CD4+ T cells sorted from blood. This sample's subset: CD45RA+ positively selected. The CDR3 is CASSSSAAGALTDTQYF. CDR3 bases: TGTGCCAGCAGCTCCTCAGCCGCGGGGGCTCTCACAGATACGCAGTATTTT.